The rows below give T cell receptor beta chains drawn from one sample of a study of blood T cells in healthy people across ages. TCRdb reprocessed the 5' RACE reads with MiXCR, giving one entry per CDR3 protein. The table records 1,500,000 or so distinct CDR3 sequences, 55% to 75% of them present only once. Material for sequencing was blood. The receptors shown here come from a man aged 18 to 30 in good health. The CDR3 runs from the conserved cysteine through the conserved F or W. The D gene is left open where the match is weak. Clone sizes are given selectively: once, few, many, or a class where the clone is expanded.

clone size	CDR3 length	V gene	D gene	J gene	CDR3 protein	CDR3 DNA
-	16	TRBV20-1	-	TRBJ2-2	CSARDWSGPNTGELFF	TGCAGTGCTAGAGATTGGAGCGGACCCAACACCGGGGAGCTGTTTTTT
few	14	TRBV2	-	TRBJ2-3	CASSAVSRTDTQYF	TGTGCCAGCAGTGCGGTCTCACGCACAGATACGCAGTATTTT
-	13	TRBV7-2	-	TRBJ2-7	CASSLELVYEQYF	TGTGCCAGCAGCTTAGAATTAGTCTACGAGCAGTACTTC
-	17	TRBV6-1	TRBD2	TRBJ2-7	CASTRGSWREGPREQYF	TGTGCCAGCACCCGGGGATCGTGGCGGGAGGGCCCTCGCGAGCAGTACTTC
few	12	TRBV29-1	-	TRBJ2-7	CSVDTGSYEQYF	TGCAGCGTCGACACAGGATCCTACGAGCAGTACTTC
-	15	TRBV12-3/TRBV12-4	-	TRBJ1-2	CATTIGRTANYGYTF	TGTGCCACCACAATTGGTCGGACAGCTAACTATGGCTACACCTTC
few	17	TRBV4-3	TRBD2	TRBJ2-1	CASSQKLPGLGGNEQFF	TGCGCCAGCAGCCAAAAACTCCCGGGACTAGGCGGCAATGAGCAGTTCTTC
-	14	TRBV6-2/TRBV6-3	-	TRBJ2-1	CASSYGWGYNEQFF	TGTGCCAGCAGTTACGGGTGGGGTTACAATGAGCAGTTCTTC
few	14	TRBV6-6	-	TRBJ2-1	CASSRAGQPNEQFF	TGTGCCAGCAGTCGCGCCGGACAGCCCAATGAGCAGTTCTTC
-	14	TRBV20-1	TRBD1	TRBJ1-2	CSARERGRNYGYTF	TGCAGTGCTAGGGAGAGGGGGCGGAACTATGGCTACACCTTC
-	16	TRBV4-1	-	TRBJ1-6	CASSQTTGSYNSPLHF	TGCGCCAGCAGCCAAACTACAGGGAGCTATAATTCACCCCTCCACTTT
few	17	TRBV4-2	-	TRBJ2-5	CASSQGGYGSVEETQYF	TGTGCCAGCAGCCAAGGGGGTTACGGGAGTGTGGAAGAGACCCAGTACTTC
-	14	TRBV6-1	-	TRBJ2-5	CASSGAGSRETQYF	TGTGCCAGCAGTGGGGCCGGATCGCGGGAGACCCAGTACTTC
-	15	TRBV7-2	-	TRBJ2-5	CASSLAAGSVETQYF	TGTGCCAGCAGCTTAGCGGCAGGCTCGGTAGAGACCCAGTACTTC
-	15	TRBV11-1	TRBD2	TRBJ2-1	CASRAVAGGINEQFF	TGTGCCAGCAGAGCTGTAGCGGGGGGCATCAATGAGCAGTTCTTC
-	16	TRBV13	-	TRBJ1-2	CASSLEPRDPTYGYTF	TGTGCCAGCAGCTTAGAACCCCGGGACCCAACCTATGGCTACACCTTC
few	13	TRBV25-1	TRBD1	TRBJ2-5	CASRTGGSETQYF	TGTGCCAGCCGGACAGGGGGTTCAGAGACCCAGTACTTC
many	15	TRBV28	-	TRBJ1-6	CASSGLVGNNSPLHF	TGTGCCAGCAGTGGGCTTGTGGGGAATAATTCACCCCTCCACTTT
-	16	TRBV7-9	-	TRBJ2-2	CASSFYRASNTGELFF	TGTGCCAGCAGCTTTTACAGGGCCTCGAACACCGGGGAGCTGTTTTTT
-	15	TRBV7-2	TRBD2	TRBJ2-7	CASSLDPGRVYEQYF	TGTGCCAGCAGCTTAGACCCGGGGAGGGTCTACGAGCAGTACTTC
few	13	TRBV11-1	TRBD1	TRBJ2-7	CASSERQGNAQYF	TGTGCCAGCAGCGAAAGACAGGGAAATGCGCAGTACTTC
few	14	TRBV20-1	-	TRBJ2-1	CSARDDPGYNEQFF	TGCAGTGCTAGAGATGACCCAGGCTACAATGAGCAGTTCTTC
-	13	TRBV7-2	-	TRBJ2-3	CASSDRITDTQYF	TGTGCCAGCAGCGACCGTATTACAGATACGCAGTATTTT
-	13	TRBV4-3	-	TRBJ1-6	CASSQQGSSPLHF	TGCGCCAGCAGCCAACAGGGTTCCTCACCCCTCCACTTT
-	16	TRBV12-3/TRBV12-4	-	TRBJ1-1	CASSQVTGQLHREAFF	TGTGCCAGCAGTCAAGTTACTGGACAGCTACACAGAGAAGCTTTCTTT
-	13	TRBV27	-	TRBJ2-1	CASSPQSRDEQFF	TGTGCCAGCAGTCCTCAATCTAGGGATGAGCAGTTCTTC
-	15	TRBV12-3/TRBV12-4	-	TRBJ2-2	CASSLGQGSGGELFF	TGTGCCAGCAGTTTAGGCCAGGGGAGTGGCGGGGAGCTGTTTTTT
-	17	TRBV3-1	TRBD2	TRBJ2-1	CASSQVKLAGIYNEQFF	TGTGCCAGCAGCCAAGTGAAACTAGCGGGTATCTACAATGAGCAGTTCTTC
-	14	TRBV4-2	TRBD1	TRBJ1-1	CASSQGDSDTEAFF	TGTGCCAGCAGCCAAGGGGACAGTGACACTGAAGCTTTCTTT
few	19	TRBV7-2	TRBD2	TRBJ2-4	CASSWRELAGGLAKNIQYF	TGTGCCAGCAGCTGGCGGGAGCTAGCGGGGGGGCTGGCCAAAAACATTCAGTACTTC
-	16	TRBV27	TRBD2	TRBJ2-1	CASRRAGTRNYNEQFF	TGTGCCAGCAGAAGAGCCGGGACTAGGAACTACAATGAGCAGTTCTTC
-	14	TRBV4-1	-	TRBJ2-2	CASRDAPSTGELFF	TGCGCCAGCAGGGACGCACCTTCCACCGGGGAGCTGTTTTTT
-	12	TRBV3-1	-	TRBJ1-4	CASRRAREKLFF	TGTGCCAGCAGGCGGGCCCGGGAAAAACTGTTTTTT
-	16	TRBV4-1	TRBD2	TRBJ2-3	CASSQDTLAGTDTQYF	TGCGCCAGCAGCCAAGATACACTAGCGGGGACAGATACGCAGTATTTT
-	12	TRBV27	-	TRBJ1-1	CASGELNTEAFF	TGTGCCAGCGGGGAACTTAACACTGAAGCTTTCTTT
few	13	TRBV29-1	TRBD1	TRBJ1-2	CSVEPTGGRGYTF	TGCAGCGTTGAACCGACAGGGGGTCGTGGCTACACCTTC
-	15	TRBV5-1	-	TRBJ1-1	CASSLDGNTNTEAFF	TGCGCCAGCAGCTTGGATGGGAATACGAACACTGAAGCTTTCTTT
-	14	TRBV7-2	-	TRBJ2-2	CASSLAQGTGELFF	TGTGCCAGCAGCTTAGCGCAGGGGACCGGGGAGCTGTTTTTT
-	14	TRBV27	-	TRBJ2-7	CASRPNEGFYEQYF	TGTGCCAGTCGTCCGAACGAAGGGTTCTACGAGCAGTACTTC
-	16	TRBV4-1	-	TRBJ2-2	CASSQVEQLQGGELFF	TGCGCCAGCAGCCAAGTAGAACAGCTACAGGGCGGGGAGCTGTTTTTT
-	14	TRBV12-3/TRBV12-4	-	TRBJ2-7	CASRGDQRSYEQYF	TGTGCCAGCAGAGGGGACCAGCGCTCCTACGAGCAGTACTTC
-	15	TRBV4-2	-	TRBJ2-7	CASSQELGPPLEQYF	TGTGCCAGCAGCCAAGAATTGGGACCTCCTCTCGAGCAGTACTTC
-	13	TRBV10-3	TRBD1	TRBJ2-7	CAISGGDRDEQYF	TGTGCCATCAGTGGAGGGGACAGGGATGAGCAGTACTTC
-	14	TRBV6-2/TRBV6-3	TRBD2	TRBJ2-1	CASIFAGGPSEQFF	TGTGCCAGCATTTTCGCGGGAGGGCCCAGCGAGCAGTTCTTC
-	12	TRBV6-6	-	TRBJ2-5	CASSPVEETQYF	TGTGCCAGCAGTCCAGTGGAAGAGACCCAGTACTTC